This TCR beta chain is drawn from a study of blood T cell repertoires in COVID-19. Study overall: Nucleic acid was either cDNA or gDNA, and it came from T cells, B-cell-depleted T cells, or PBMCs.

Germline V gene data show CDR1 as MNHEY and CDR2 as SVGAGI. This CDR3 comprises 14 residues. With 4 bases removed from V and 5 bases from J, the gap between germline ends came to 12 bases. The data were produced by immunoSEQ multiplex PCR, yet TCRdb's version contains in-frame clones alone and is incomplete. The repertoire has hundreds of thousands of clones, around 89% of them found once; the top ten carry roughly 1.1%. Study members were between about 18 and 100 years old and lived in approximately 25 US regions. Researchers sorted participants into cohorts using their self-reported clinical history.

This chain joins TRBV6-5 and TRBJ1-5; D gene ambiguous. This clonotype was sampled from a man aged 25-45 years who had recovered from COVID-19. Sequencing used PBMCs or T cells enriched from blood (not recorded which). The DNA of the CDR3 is TGTGCCAGCAGTTCCAACGGGGAGTATCAGCCCCAGCATTTT. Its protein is CASSSNGEYQPQHF.